The source of this TCR beta chain is a study of T cells in pancreatic ductal adenocarcinoma. Study-level findings and limits: The resected cohort was biased toward the minority with early-stage disease. Compared with tumor, blood showed more total productive templates and around 8.4-fold more clonotypes. No significant tumor-blood clonality difference; means were about 0.1 and 0.065. Enrichment of CD45RO+ effector over naive T cells in tumors may bias clonality.

Sequenced by immunoSEQ multiplex PCR; TCRdb stores in-frame clones only, minus some. This sample has 25,000 to 35,000 clones, with around nine tenths found just once. Surgery without prior neoadjuvant therapy was the treatment of the selected pancreatic ductal adenocarcinoma patients. Of note for this clone: Antigen specificity is unknown.

The origin of this receptor is a human donor with pancreatic ductal adenocarcinoma. Sequenced sample: PBMCs.

CDR3 protein: CASSYGQGGNGYTF. CDR3 in DNA: TGTGCCAGCAGTTACGGTCAGGGAGGGAATGGCTACACCTTC. The V gene is TRBV6-6, the J gene TRBJ1-2; possible D gene TRBD1, 5 bases. Germline-derived CDR1 and CDR2 are MNHNY and SVGAGI (reference sequence). The CDR3 runs to 14 residues. Trimming took off 2 bases at V and 6 bases at J, with 13 bases between the two ends.